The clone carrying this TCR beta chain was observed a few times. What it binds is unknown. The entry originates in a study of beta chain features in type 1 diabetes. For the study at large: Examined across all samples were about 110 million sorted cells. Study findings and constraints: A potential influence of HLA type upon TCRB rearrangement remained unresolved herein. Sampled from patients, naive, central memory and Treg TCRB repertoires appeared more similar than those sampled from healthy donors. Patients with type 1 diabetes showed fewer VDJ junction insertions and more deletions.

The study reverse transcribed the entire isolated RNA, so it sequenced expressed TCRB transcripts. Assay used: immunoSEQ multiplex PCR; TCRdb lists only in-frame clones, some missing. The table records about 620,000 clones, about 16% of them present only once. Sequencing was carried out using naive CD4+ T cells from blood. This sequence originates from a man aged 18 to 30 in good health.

The DNA for the CDR3 is TGTGCCAGCAGCCCCAGACTAGATTCCTACGAGCAGTACTTC. Its translation: CASSPRLDSYEQYF. The rearrangement uses TRBV9 and TRBJ2-7; perhaps TRBD2 as D (6 bases). Germline V lookup: CDR1 SGDLS, CDR2 YYNGEE. V was pared by 4 bases and J by 1 base, with 12 bases between. The CDR3 is made up of 14 amino acids.